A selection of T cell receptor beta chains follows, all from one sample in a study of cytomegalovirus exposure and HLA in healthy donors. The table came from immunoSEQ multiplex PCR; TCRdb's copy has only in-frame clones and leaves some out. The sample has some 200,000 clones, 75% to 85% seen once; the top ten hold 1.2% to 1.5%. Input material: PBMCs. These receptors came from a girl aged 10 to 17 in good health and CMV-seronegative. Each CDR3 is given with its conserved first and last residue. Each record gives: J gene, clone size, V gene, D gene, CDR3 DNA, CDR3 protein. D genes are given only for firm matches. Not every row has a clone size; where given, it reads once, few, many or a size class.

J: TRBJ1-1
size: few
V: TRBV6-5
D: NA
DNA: TGTGCCAGCAGCACGGGACAGAACACTGAAGCTTTCTTT
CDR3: CASSTGQNTEAFF

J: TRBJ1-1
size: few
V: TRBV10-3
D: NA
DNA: TGTGCCATCAGTGAGTCCCATGAAGCTTTCTTT
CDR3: CAISESHEAFF

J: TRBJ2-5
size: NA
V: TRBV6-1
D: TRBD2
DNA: TGTGCCGCAGGGCGGGTAGCGGGGGCCCAAGAGACCCAGTACTTC
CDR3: CAAGRVAGAQETQYF

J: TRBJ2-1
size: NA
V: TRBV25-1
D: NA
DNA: TGTGCCACCCAGGCCGGGAGCTCCTACAATGAGCAGTTCTTC
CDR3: CATQAGSSYNEQFF

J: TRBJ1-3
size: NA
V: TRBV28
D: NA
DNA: TGTGCCAGCAGTTCCAGGGTCCCCCACACCATATATTTT
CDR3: CASSSRVPHTIYF

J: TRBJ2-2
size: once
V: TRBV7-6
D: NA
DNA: TGTGCCAGCAGCTTATCCCTTATCGTTGGCGGGGTCACCGGGGAGCTGTTTTTT
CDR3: CASSLSLIVGGVTGELFF

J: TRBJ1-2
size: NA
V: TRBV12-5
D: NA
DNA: TGTGCTAGTGGCCTCGAAGGGGGTTTCTACGGCTACACCTTC
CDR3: CASGLEGGFYGYTF

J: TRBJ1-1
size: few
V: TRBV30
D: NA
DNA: TGTGCCTGGGAAAAACAGGGGAACACTGAAGCTTTCTTT
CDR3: CAWEKQGNTEAFF

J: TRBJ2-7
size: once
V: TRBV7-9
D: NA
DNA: TGTGCCAGCAGCTCAACAGGAGGGGGCGATGTCTACGAGCAGTACTTC
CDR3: CASSSTGGGDVYEQYF

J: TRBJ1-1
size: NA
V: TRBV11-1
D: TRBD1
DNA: TGTGCCAGCAACGGACAGGGGGGCGCTGAAGCTTTCTTT
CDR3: CASNGQGGAEAFF

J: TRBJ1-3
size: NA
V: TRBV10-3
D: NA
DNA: TGTGCCATCAGTGATAAAGTAGGAGTCTTCTCTGGAAACACCATATATTTT
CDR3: CAISDKVGVFSGNTIYF

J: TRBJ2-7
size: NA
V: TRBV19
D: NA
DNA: TGTGCCAGTAGTAACACCCGAATCATCCCGTACGAGCAGTACTTC
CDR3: CASSNTRIIPYEQYF

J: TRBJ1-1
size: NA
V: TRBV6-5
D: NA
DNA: TGTGCCAGCTCAAAACCAAGGGGGAACACTGAAGCTTTCTTT
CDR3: CASSKPRGNTEAFF

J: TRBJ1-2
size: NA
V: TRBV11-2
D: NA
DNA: TGTGCCAGCAGCCCACGGGGATTCTATGGCTACACCTTC
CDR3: CASSPRGFYGYTF

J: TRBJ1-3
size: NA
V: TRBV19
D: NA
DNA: TGTGCCAGTAGCCTCAGGGCGGGGGCTGGAAACACCATATATTTT
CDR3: CASSLRAGAGNTIYF

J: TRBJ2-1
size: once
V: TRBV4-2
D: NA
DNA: TGTGCCAGCAGCCGACCACCCGGAGGGGAGCAGTTCTTC
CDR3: CASSRPPGGEQFF

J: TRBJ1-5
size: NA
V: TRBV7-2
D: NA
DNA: TGTGCCAGCAGCTCACTAAGGACATACGATCAGCCCCAGCATTTT
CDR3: CASSSLRTYDQPQHF

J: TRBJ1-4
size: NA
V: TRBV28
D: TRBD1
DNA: TGTGCCAGCAGCCTGACAGGGGTTGAAGGTGAAAAACTGTTTTTT
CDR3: CASSLTGVEGEKLFF

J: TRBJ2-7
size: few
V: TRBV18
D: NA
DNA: TGTGCCAGCTCACCACCTGGGTCCGGTCTCGGGGAGCAGTACTTC
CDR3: CASSPPGSGLGEQYF

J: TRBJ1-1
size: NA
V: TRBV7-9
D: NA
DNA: TGTGCCAGCAGCTTATCAGGGGTCCTGACTGAAGCTTTCTTT
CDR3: CASSLSGVLTEAFF

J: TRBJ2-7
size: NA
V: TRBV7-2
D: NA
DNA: TGTGCCAGCAGCTTAGCGAGCACGGGAGACTACGAGCAGTACTTC
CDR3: CASSLASTGDYEQYF

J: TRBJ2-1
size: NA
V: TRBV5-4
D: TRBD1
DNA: TGTGCCAGCAGCTTGGGACAGGGCTTAAACAATGAGCAGTTCTTC
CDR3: CASSLGQGLNNEQFF

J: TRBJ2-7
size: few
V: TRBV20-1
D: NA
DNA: TGCAACCCGCCGCGGGACGTGGGGTACTTC
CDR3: CNPPRDVGYF

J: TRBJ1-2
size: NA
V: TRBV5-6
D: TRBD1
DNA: TGTGCCAGGCTTTCTCTCCCCCAGGGGGCGATCTATGGCTACACCTTC
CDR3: CARLSLPQGAIYGYTF

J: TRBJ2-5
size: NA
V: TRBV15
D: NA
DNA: TGTGCCACCAGCAGAGTTATGACAGGCGGAGAGACCCAGTACTTC
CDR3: CATSRVMTGGETQYF

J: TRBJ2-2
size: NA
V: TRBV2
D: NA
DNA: TGTGCCAGCAGTGAAGCTCGGAGTGACACCGGGGAGCTGTTTTTT
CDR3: CASSEARSDTGELFF

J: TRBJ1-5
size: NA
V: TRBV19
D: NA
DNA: TGTGCCAGTAGTGGTACAGGGAAGAGCAATCAGCCTCAGCATTTT
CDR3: CASSGTGKSNQPQHF

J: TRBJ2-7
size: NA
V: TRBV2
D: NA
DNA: TGTGCCAGCAGTGGACCAGGGGTGAGCTACGAGCAGTACTTC
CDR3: CASSGPGVSYEQYF